The T cell receptor beta chain under discussion was sequenced for a study of T cell changes during pregnancy in multiple sclerosis. This table comes from immunoSEQ multiplex PCR, and its TCRdb copy is limited to in-frame clones, with some not included. The repertoire has about 58,000 clones, about 89% of them found once; the top ten carry about 0.49%. Regarding this clone: Different DNA sequences within this sample yield the same CDR3.

Germline V CDR1 and CDR2: SGHNT, YYREEE (reference sequence). The CDR3 extends over 15 amino acids. Trimming removed 7 bases from V and 1 base from J; junction bases left unmatched: 10. The sequences come from CD4+ T cells from peripheral blood mononuclear cells, collected after pregnancy. The chain combines TRBV5-4 with TRBJ1-2; 7 bases match TRBD1. This receptor was obtained from a female donor in good health, enrolled as a control in a pregnancy study. The CDR3 is CASGARAGGNYGYTF. The DNA for the CDR3 is TGTGCCAGCGGGGCGAGGGCAGGGGGTAACTATGGCTACACCTTC. Variable domain in full (rest from reference TRBV5-4 and TRBJ1-2): ETGVTQSPTHLIKTRGQQVTLRCSSQSGHNTVSWYQQALGQGPQFIFQYYREEENGRGNFPPRFSGLQFPNYSSELNVNALELDDSALYLCASGARAGGNYGYTFGSGTRLTVV.